This entry lists 26 T cell receptor beta chains sequenced from one sample in a study of cytomegalovirus exposure and HLA in healthy donors. Produced via immunoSEQ multiplex PCR; TCRdb's table is partial and in-frame only. The sample has about 250,000 clones, roughly 87% seen once; the top ten hold around 12%. The specimen was PBMCs. Receptors were obtained from a man aged 18 to 30 in good health and CMV-seropositive.

The chain joins TRBV7-2 to TRBJ1-1; D is unclear. Germline CDR1 SGHTA, CDR2 FQGNSA. Trimming stripped 1 base from V and 3 bases from J, with 12 bases between. This CDR3 is 15 amino acids long. The CDR3 here is CASSLEVDPDTEAFF. In nucleotides, the CDR3 is TGTGCCAGCAGCTTAGAGGTAGACCCGGACACTGAAGCTTTCTTT.

The rearrangement joins TRBV29-1 to TRBJ2-5; 7 nucleotides agree with TRBD1. This CDR3 region has 14 residues. Trimming at V came to 3 bases and at J to 1 base, leaving 5 bases not matched to a gene. Per germline, CDR1 SQVTM and CDR2 ANQGSEA. CDR3 in DNA: TGCAGCGTTGATATTGGGACAGCCCAAGAGACCCAGTACTTC. It codes for CSVDIGTAQETQYF. The full variable domain, completed using reference TRBV29-1 and TRBJ2-5, is SAVISQKPSRDICQRGTSLTIQCQVDSQVTMMFWYRQQPGQSLTLIATANQGSEATYESGFVIDKFPISRPNLTFSTLTVSNMSPEDSSIYLCSVDIGTAQETQYFGPGTRLLVL.

The CDR3 nucleotides read TGTGCCAGCAGGGACAGGTTCCAGAGCTCCTACGAGCAGTACTTC. This encodes CASRDRFQSSYEQYF. The V call is TRBV6-6, the J call TRBJ2-7, with TRBD1 matching over 7 bases. The V segment lost 6 bases and the J segment 0 bases; nucleotides outside the gene matches: 8. The germline V gene has CDR1 MNHNY and CDR2 SVGAGI (reference sequence). CDR3 length: 15 amino acids.

The V call is TRBV5-6, the J call TRBJ1-5, with 9 positions matching TRBD1. The CDR3 contains 14 residues. Germline lookup yields CDR1 SGHDT and CDR2 YYEEEE. With 4 bases clipped from V and 5 bases from J, the junction kept 4 bases outside the gene matches. CDR3 bases: TGTGCCAGCAGCCTGGGACAGGGCCATCAGCCCCAGCATTTT. This codes for CASSLGQGHQPQHF.

The chain recombines TRBV30 with TRBJ1-2; a possible D gene is TRBD1 (6 bases). Trimming left V 2 bases short and J 5 bases short, with 18 bases between. The CDR3 sequence is 15 residues long. Germline V lookup: CDR1 GTSNPN, CDR2 SVGIG (reference sequence). CDR3 bases: TGTGCCTGGAGTCTACAGGGAGGGTTGAAGTATGGCTACACCTTC. Translating it yields CAWSLQGGLKYGYTF.

This clone was picked up one time. The V call is TRBV6-5, the J call TRBJ2-7; weak D call: TRBD1 (6 bases). The germline CDR1 and CDR2 sequences are MNHEY and SVGAGI. The germline V and J ends were trimmed by 0 bases and 2 bases, with 14 bases remaining between them. This CDR3 comprises 16 residues. CDR3: CASSYSTGHNAYEQYF. The CDR3 DNA sequence: TGTGCCAGCAGTTACTCGACGGGACACAACGCCTACGAGCAGTACTTC.

The chain links TRBV19 to TRBJ1-2, with 9 bases aligning to TRBD1. CDR1 and CDR2 (germline): LNHDA, SQIVND (reference sequence). This CDR3 comprises 13 residues. V trimming: 4 bases; J trimming: 8 bases; junction bases outside the gene matches: 5. CDR3 sequence: CASSTWDREGYTF. The CDR3 DNA reads TGTGCCAGTAGTACGTGGGACAGGGAGGGCTACACCTTC. Full variable domain (remainder filled in from reference TRBV19 and TRBJ1-2): DGGITQSPKYLFRKEGQNVTLSCEQNLNHDAMYWYRQDPGQGLRLIYYSQIVNDFQKGDIAEGYSVSREKKESFPLTVTSAQKNPTAFYLCASSTWDREGYTFGSGTRLTVV.

This chain joins TRBV18 and TRBJ1-2; D unclear. V was clipped by 0 bases and J by 5 bases, with 7 bases between them. Germline V gene lookup returns CDR1 KGHSH and CDR2 LQKENI. The CDR3 runs to 13 residues. The CDR3 region is CASSPPKWYGYTF. CDR3 DNA: TGTGCCAGCTCACCACCTAAATGGTATGGCTACACCTTC.

This chain connects TRBV4-1 to TRBJ2-6, with a tentative D call TRBD1 (6 bases). Germline assignment: CDR1 MGHRA and CDR2 YSYEKL. V was pared by 1 base and J by 2 bases, with 12 bases between. CDR3 length: 17 amino acids. CDR3 nucleotides: TGCGCCAGCAGCCAAGTTTCCCCAGGGGCTGGGGCCAACGTCCTGACTTTC. Its translation is CASSQVSPGAGANVLTF.

The rearrangement uses TRBV28 and TRBJ2-1; TRBD2 aligns across 9 bases. After removal of 6 bases from V and 9 bases from J, the junction contained 3 bases not matched to a gene. The CDR3 contains 12 residues. Germline CDR1 MDHEN, CDR2 SYDVKM. The CDR3 sequence: CASSQTSGEQFF. The CDR3 DNA reads as TGTGCCAGCAGCCAGACTAGCGGTGAGCAGTTCTTC.

The chain uses TRBV6-6 and TRBJ2-7; D is possibly TRBD1 (6 bases). CDR3 length: 14 residues. Looked up from germline, CDR1 is MNHNY and CDR2 is SVGAGI (reference sequence). V was clipped by 5 bases and J by 4 bases, with 15 bases between them. The CDR3 bases are TGTGCCAGCAGTACACAGGGACGACGGTACGAGCAGTACTTC. Its translation is CASSTQGRRYEQYF.

This clone has just one count. The gene calls are TRBV15 and TRBJ2-1, with D possibly matching TRBD1 (6 bases). From germline, CDR1 is LNHNV and CDR2 YYDKDF (reference sequence). Between the trimmed V and J ends, which lost 0 bases and 2 bases, there was a span of 8 bases. The CDR3 is made up of 15 amino acids. The chain's CDR3 is CATSRDGQPYNEQFF. CDR3 bases: TGTGCCACCAGCAGAGACGGACAGCCCTACAATGAGCAGTTCTTC.

As to this clone: One end of the junction fails to match germline, which may point to a read error. The J gene is TRBJ2-7, the V gene TRBV6-6; D is ambiguous. CDR1 and CDR2 (germline): MNHNY, SVGAGI (reference sequence). This CDR3 comprises 14 residues. CDR3 in amino acids: CVSSQVGISYEQYF. The CDR3, as DNA: TGTGTCAGCAGTCAAGTGGGAATCTCCTACGAGCAGTACTTC.

This chain joins TRBV5-1 and TRBJ1-5; TRBD1 agrees at 9 bases. The CDR3 is made up of 15 amino acids. CDR1 is SGHRS and CDR2 is YFSETQ in the germline V gene. The trim removed 1 base at V and 3 bases at J, leaving 2 bases unmatched. The CDR3 DNA is TGCGCCAGCAGCTTGACAGGGGGCCCCAATCAGCCCCAGCATTTT. Amino acid sequence: CASSLTGGPNQPQHF.

The CDR3: CASSLGVGRNNEQFF. The CDR3 bases are TGTGCCAGCAGCTTAGGTGTCGGCAGAAACAATGAGCAGTTCTTC. The chain recombines TRBV7-7 with TRBJ2-1; D unclear. The V gene's germline CDR1 is SSHAT and CDR2 FNYEAQ (reference sequence). Trimming took off 1 base at V and 5 bases at J, with 12 bases between the two ends. The CDR3 loop spans 15 amino acids.

This chain uses TRBV6-1 with TRBJ1-5; D is ambiguous. Germline CDR1 reads MNHNS; CDR2 reads SASEGT. CDR3 length equals 12 residues. Trimming stripped 7 bases from V and 4 bases from J, with 8 bases between. DNA of the CDR3: TGTGCCAGCAACACAGTTAATCAGCCCCAGCATTTT. This translates into CASNTVNQPQHF.

The chain recombines TRBV5-4 with TRBJ1-1; D gene ambiguous. Germline loops: CDR1 SGHNT, CDR2 YYREEE (reference sequence). Between the trimmed V and J ends, which lost 0 bases and 2 bases, there was a span of 11 bases. This CDR3 spans 15 amino acids. DNA for the CDR3: TGTGCCAGCAGCTTGGACGTCTTCGGAAACACTGAAGCTTTCTTT. It translates to CASSLDVFGNTEAFF.

The chain carries TRBV11-1 and TRBJ2-7; D possibly uses TRBD1 or TRBD2 (5 bases each). Germline V gene lookup returns CDR1 SGHAT and CDR2 FQDESV (reference sequence). This CDR3 region has 13 residues. V shed 7 bases and J shed 3 bases, with 13 bases lying between them. CDR3 DNA: TGTGCCAGCACCTCATTTGGGGGCTACGAGCAGTACTTC. Its translation is CASTSFGGYEQYF.

The rearrangement joins TRBV5-1 to TRBJ1-1; D possibly corresponds to TRBD1 (6 bases). V lost 0 bases and J 2 bases, leaving 11 bases between the germline ends. The CDR3 runs to 15 residues. Germline CDR1 SGHRS, CDR2 YFSETQ. The CDR3 nucleotides are TGCGCCAGCAGCTTGGGAGACAGGTCCAACACTGAAGCTTTCTTT. As protein: CASSLGDRSNTEAFF.

The rearrangement links TRBV18 to TRBJ1-2; D is perhaps TRBD1 (6 bases). The V gene's germline CDR1 is KGHSH and CDR2 LQKENI. V was clipped by 3 bases and J by 3 bases, with 14 bases between them. The CDR3 sequence is 15 residues long. CDR3 nucleotide sequence: TGTGCCAGCTCACCCTCGGGGGCGAGGGACTATGGCTACACCTTC. As protein: CASSPSGARDYGYTF.

This clone appeared a single time. The J gene is TRBJ2-2, the V gene TRBV2, with D possibly called TRBD1 or TRBD2 (7 bases each). CDR1 is SNHLY, CDR2 FYNNEI, per germline. The V gene lost 4 bases and the J gene lost 3 bases, with 12 bases spanning the gap. The CDR3 totals 15 residues. The CDR3 loop reads CASSAQGGDTGELFF. DNA for the CDR3: TGTGCCAGCAGTGCGCAGGGGGGGGACACCGGGGAGCTGTTTTTT.

The chain carries TRBV30 and TRBJ1-2; TRBD1 is a possible D gene (5 bases). CDR1 is GTSNPN and CDR2 is SVGIG in the germline V gene (reference sequence). The CDR3 contains 13 residues. The V end lost 0 bases, the J end lost 4 bases, and 9 bases lay between the germline ends. CDR3 coding DNA: TGTGCCTGGAGTGTAGCGGGGCGCTATGGCTACACCTTC. It encodes CAWSVAGRYGYTF.

This chain links TRBV7-9 with TRBJ2-7; the D gene is possibly TRBD2 (5 bases). CDR3 length: 11 amino acids. In germline, CDR1 is SEHNR, CDR2 FQNEAQ (reference sequence). V was shortened by 4 bases and J by 6 bases, with 7 bases between the two germline ends. The CDR3: CASSSRAEQYF. The CDR3 bases are TGTGCCAGCAGCTCGAGGGCCGAGCAGTACTTC.

J is TRBJ2-7 and V is TRBV5-1; possibly TRBD1 for D (6 bases). Looked up from germline, CDR1 is SGHRS and CDR2 is YFSETQ. The V end lost 3 bases, the J end lost 1 base, and 14 bases lay between the germline ends. The CDR3 runs 15 residues. The CDR3 DNA reads TGCGCCAGCAGCTCCTACTGGACAGCTTCCTACGAGCAGTACTTC. Encoded protein: CASSSYWTASYEQYF.

The V call is TRBV7-6, the J call TRBJ2-3; TRBD2 matches at 7 bases. The CDR3 runs to 15 residues. The ends lost 5 bases at V and 0 bases at J; junction bases unmatched: 5. CDR1 is SGHVS and CDR2 is FNYEAQ in the germline V gene. The CDR3 region has the DNA TGTGCCAGCAGCAAAAGCGGGACTAGCACAGATACGCAGTATTTT. Translation gives CASSKSGTSTDTQYF. The whole variable domain, remainder taken from reference TRBV7-6 and TRBJ2-3, is GAGVSQSPRYKVTKRGQDVALRCDPISGHVSLYWYRQALGQGPEFLTYFNYEAQQDKSGLPNDRFSAERPEGSISTLTIQRTEQRDSAMYRCASSKSGTSTDTQYFGPGTRLTVL.

The CDR3 sequence is CASSLAPWETDTQYF. The CDR3 DNA sequence: TGCGCCAGCAGCTTGGCTCCGTGGGAGACAGATACGCAGTATTTT. The chain links TRBV5-1 to TRBJ2-3, with D possibly matching TRBD2 (5 bases). CDR1 and CDR2 (germline): SGHRS, YFSETQ. This CDR3 contains 15 residues. V was pared by 0 bases and J by 3 bases, with 11 bases between.